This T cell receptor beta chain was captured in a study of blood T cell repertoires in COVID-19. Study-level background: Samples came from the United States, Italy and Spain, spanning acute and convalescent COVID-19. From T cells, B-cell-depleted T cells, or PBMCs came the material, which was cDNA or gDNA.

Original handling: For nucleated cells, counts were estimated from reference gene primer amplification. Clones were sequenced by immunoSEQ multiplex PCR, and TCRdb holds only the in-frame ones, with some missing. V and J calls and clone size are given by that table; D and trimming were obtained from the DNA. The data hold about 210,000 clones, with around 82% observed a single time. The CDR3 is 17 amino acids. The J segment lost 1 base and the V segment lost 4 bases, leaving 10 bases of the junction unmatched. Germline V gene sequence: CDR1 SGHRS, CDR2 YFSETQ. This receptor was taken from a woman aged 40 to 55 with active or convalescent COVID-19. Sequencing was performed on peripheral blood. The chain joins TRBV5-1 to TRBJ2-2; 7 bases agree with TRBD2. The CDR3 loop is CASSKSVGGGNTGELFF. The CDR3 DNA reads TGCGCCAGCAGCAAATCGGTCGGCGGGGGGAACACCGGGGAGCTGTTTTTT.